A selection of T cell receptor beta chains follows, all from one sample in a study of response to subunit inactivated influenza vaccine. TCRdb independently ran MiXCR on the RT-PCR reads; one entry per CDR3 protein. The table includes about 500,000 distinct CDR3 sequences, about 17% detected once. Source: CD4+ T cells sorted from PBMCs, taken roughly 24 months after vaccination. The receptors were gathered from a man aged 50-75 years who received an inactivated influenza vaccine. CDR3s include the opening cysteine and the closing phenylalanine or tryptophan. A D gene is named only where the DNA matches it firmly. For some rows the clone size is stated as once, few or many, or as a class when expanded; others skip it.

many	TRBV12-3/TRBV12-4	TRBJ2-7	TRBD1	TGTGCCAGCAGTACGGGACAGCTCTACGAGCAGTACTTC	CASSTGQLYEQYF
few	TRBV21-1	TRBJ2-7	.	TGTGCCAGCAGCAAATCGGGGGATAGGGCTGACGAGCAGTACTTC	CASSKSGDRADEQYF
.	TRBV7-9	TRBJ2-2	TRBD1	TGTGCCAGCAGAGTCAGGGGGAGCACCGGGGAGCTGTTTTTT	CASRVRGSTGELFF
few	TRBV5-6	TRBJ2-3	TRBD2	TGTGCCAGCAGCTTGGGGATGGCGGGGGGTTTGGATACGCAGTATTTT	CASSLGMAGGLDTQYF
.	TRBV20-1	TRBJ2-2	.	TGCAGTGCTAGTAGGAGGGTAAAGAGGAACACCGGGGAGCTGTTTTTT	CSASRRVKRNTGELFF
few	TRBV6-1	TRBJ1-4	.	TGTGCCAGCATCTTAAGGGCCGACGGCAGAAATGAAAAACTGTTTTTT	CASILRADGRNEKLFF
.	TRBV3-1	TRBJ2-7	TRBD1	TGTGCCAGCAGCCAAGAGAATGGGACAGGCAAACCCTACGAGCAGTACTTC	CASSQENGTGKPYEQYF
.	TRBV12-3/TRBV12-4	TRBJ2-1	.	TGTGCCAGCAGTTCCGCCGGTGGCCTGGACGAGGTTTCCTACAATGAGCAGTTCTTC	CASSSAGGLDEVSYNEQFF
few	TRBV12-3/TRBV12-4	TRBJ1-1	.	TGTGCCAGCAGCGCCCGTTTTCGAACTGAAGCTTTCTTT	CASSARFRTEAFF
.	TRBV20-1	TRBJ2-5	TRBD2	TGCAGTGCTAGAGGCGGGACTAGCGGGAGAGAGACCCAGTACTTC	CSARGGTSGRETQYF
.	TRBV21-1	TRBJ1-1	.	TGTGCCAGCAGCAAAGTTACCCGACAGGGGACAATAAGGGCTGAAGCTTTCTTT	CASSKVTRQGTIRAEAFF
few	TRBV6-1	TRBJ1-1	.	TGTGCCAGCAGGAGAGACATGAACACTGAAGCTTTCTTT	CASRRDMNTEAFF
few	TRBV5-1	TRBJ1-2	TRBD1	TGCGCCAGCAGCTTGCGGTTCGGGACAGTAAACTATGGCTACACCTTC	CASSLRFGTVNYGYTF
.	TRBV20-1	TRBJ1-6	.	TGCAGTGCTAGTATGACGAGCTCCTATAATTCACCCCTCCACTTT	CSASMTSSYNSPLHF
many	TRBV5-1	TRBJ2-7	TRBD1	TGCGCCAGCAGCGGCCGGGACAGTATCTACGAGCAGTACTTC	CASSGRDSIYEQYF
few	TRBV12-3/TRBV12-4	TRBJ2-3	.	TGTGCCAGCAGTTTAGTCGGAGGAGGCGATACGCAGTATTTT	CASSLVGGGDTQYF
few	TRBV10-2	TRBJ2-4	.	TGCGCCAGCAGTGCCGGGGATAGGGGCATTCAGTACTTC	CASSAGDRGIQYF
few	TRBV7-3	TRBJ2-5	TRBD2	TGTGCCAGCAGCCCGACTAGCGTGAGAGAGACCCAGTACTTC	CASSPTSVRETQYF
few	TRBV30	TRBJ2-7	.	TGTGCCGGCCGCCGGGACATATACTACGAGCAGTACTTC	CAGRRDIYYEQYF
few	TRBV4-2	TRBJ2-3	TRBD2	TGTGCCAGCAGCCAGGCCGGCGGGGGGAGCGATACGCAGTATTTT	CASSQAGGGSDTQYF